These T cell receptor beta chains were read from a single sample in a study of blood T cells in healthy people across ages. TCRdb re-analysed the 5' RACE reads in MiXCR, keeping a single row per CDR3 protein. The table has around 800,000 distinct CDR3 sequences, under 45% seen once. The sequenced material came from blood. The receptors derive from a man aged 60 to 75 in good health. Both conserved end residues are part of each CDR3. The D gene is left open where the match is weak. Where a row states a size, it is once, few, many or the class of an expanded clone; other rows omit it.

clone size	V gene	D gene	J gene	CDR3 DNA	CDR3 protein
once	TRBV5-1	.	TRBJ2-3	TGCGCCAGCAGCTTGGCGGCAACAGGGAATCCCCTCACAGATACGCAGTATTTT	CASSLAATGNPLTDTQYF
few	TRBV27	TRBD1	TRBJ1-5	TGTGCCAGCAGTTTATGGTCGACAGGGGGGAGTCAGCCCCAGCATTTT	CASSLWSTGGSQPQHF
.	TRBV4-3	.	TRBJ1-2	TGCGCCAGCAGCCAATCCTACCCGGAGATCTATGGCTACACCTTC	CASSQSYPEIYGYTF
.	TRBV20-1	.	TRBJ1-2	TGCAGTGCTAGTAATGGCTACACCTTC	CSASNGYTF
many	TRBV4-1	TRBD1	TRBJ2-3	TGCGCCAGCAGCCTCCCAGGGGGCGGCACAGATACGCAGTATTTT	CASSLPGGGTDTQYF
few	TRBV20-1	TRBD2	TRBJ2-5	TGCAGTGCTAGAGCCGTCAGCGGGGGCGAGACCCAGTACTTC	CSARAVSGGETQYF
.	TRBV15	.	TRBJ2-1	TGTGCCACCAGCAGGGGCCATACGATCCAAGAGACCCAGTTCTTC	CATSRGHTIQETQFF
.	TRBV28	.	TRBJ2-7	TGTGCCAGCAGTATTGGGGGGGCACTCTACGAGCAGTACTTC	CASSIGGALYEQYF
few	TRBV6-2/TRBV6-3	TRBD1	TRBJ2-1	TGTGCCAGCAGTTACTGGCAGGGGGCCGGCAATGAGCAGTTCTTC	CASSYWQGAGNEQFF
few	TRBV11-2	.	TRBJ2-7	TGTGCCAGCAGCCGCGGTCACAGCTCCTACGAGCAGTACTTC	CASSRGHSSYEQYF
.	TRBV7-2	.	TRBJ1-2	TGTGCCAGCAGCTTCCTGCGAGTCACAACTGGCTACACCTTC	CASSFLRVTTGYTF
.	TRBV7-2	.	TRBJ1-2	TGTGCCAGCAAAAAGGGTGCTGGAACTAACTATGGCTACACCTTC	CASKKGAGTNYGYTF
.	TRBV27	.	TRBJ1-6	TGTGCCTCGAGAATGGTTGGGGATTGGTATAATTCACCCCTCCACTTT	CASRMVGDWYNSPLHF
.	TRBV27	TRBD1	TRBJ2-7	TGTGCCAGCAGTTTTGGGACAGAGACCTACGAGCAGTACTTC	CASSFGTETYEQYF
.	TRBV25-1	.	TRBJ2-7	TGTGCCAGCAGTGATGGAGGTTCTGAATGGTACGAGCAGTACTTC	CASSDGGSEWYEQYF
.	TRBV4-1	.	TRBJ2-7	TGCGCCAGCAGCCAAGGAGACAGGTCCTACGAGCAGTACTTC	CASSQGDRSYEQYF
.	TRBV7-7	TRBD2	TRBJ2-2	TGTGCCAGCAGCTCCGGGGGGGCCATCACCGGGGAGCTGTTTTTT	CASSSGGAITGELFF